Below, 23 T cell receptor beta chains from the same sample are listed, as sequenced in a study of blood T cell repertoires in COVID-19. Only in-frame clones appear in the TCRdb table, and some are missing; sequencing was by immunoSEQ multiplex PCR. The repertoire has fewer than 500,000 clones, about 90% of them found once; the top ten carry 1.3%. Sequencing used PBMCs or T cells enriched from blood (not recorded which). These TCRs come from a man aged 25 to 45 who had recovered from COVID-19.

The V gene is TRBV7-2, the J gene TRBJ1-4; maybe TRBD1 (5 bases). The V and J ends lost 5 bases and 8 bases respectively, with 15 bases between them. From germline, CDR1 is SGHTA and CDR2 FQGNSA. The CDR3 has 14 residues. The CDR3, as DNA: TGTGCCAGCAGCCCCGGGGGGGAGCGAGAAAAACTGTTTTTT. Translation: CASSPGGEREKLFF. Full variable domain (remainder filled in from reference TRBV7-2 and TRBJ1-4): GAGVSQSPSNKVTEKGKDVELRCDPISGHTALYWYRQSLGQGLEFLIYFQGNSAPDKSGLPSDRFSAERTGGSVSTLTIQRTQQEDSAVYLCASSPGGEREKLFFGSGTQLSVL.

This clone appeared once. At one end, the junction sequence differs from germline, possibly due to a read error. The chain joins TRBV6-5 to TRBJ1-5, with D uncertain. This CDR3 has 15 amino acids. Germline CDR1 and CDR2: MNHEY and SVGAGI. The CDR3 loop reads CATKRTENSNQSQHF. The CDR3 DNA is TGTGCCACGAAGCGGACGGAAAATAGCAATCAGTCCCAGCATTTT.

The genes are TRBV4-3 and TRBJ2-1; tentatively, D is TRBD1 (5 bases). V lost 0 bases and J 4 bases, leaving 19 bases between the germline ends. CDR1 and CDR2 from the germline V gene are LGHNA and YSLEER. There are 18 residues in the CDR3. CDR3 sequence: CASSQEFQGLNLYNEQFF. Here the CDR3 DNA reads TGCGCCAGCAGCCAAGAGTTCCAGGGTCTTAATCTGTACAATGAGCAGTTCTTC.

The sample holds one count of this clone. This rearrangement joins TRBV27 to TRBJ2-7, with 8 bases identical to TRBD2. The CDR3 length is 15 residues. Germline CDR1 reads MNHEY; CDR2 reads SMNVEV (reference sequence). The J segment lost 0 bases and the V segment lost 9 bases, leaving 10 bases of the junction unmatched. The CDR3 bases are TGTGCCAGTTCACCGGCGGGGGGCAGCTCCTACGAGCAGTACTTC. Translation gives CASSPAGGSSYEQYF.

This chain uses TRBV9 with TRBJ1-2; TRBD1 might be the D (5 bases). V lost 4 bases, J lost 2 bases, and 15 bases lay in between. Germline V gene sequence: CDR1 SGDLS, CDR2 YYNGEE. CDR3 length equals 15 residues. CDR3 sequence: CASSYLDSSNYGYTF. The CDR3 nucleotides read TGTGCCAGCAGCTATTTAGACAGTAGCAACTATGGCTACACCTTC.

The chain links TRBV18 to TRBJ2-5; 7 bases line up with TRBD1. Germline V CDR1 and CDR2: KGHSH, LQKENI. Unmatched junction bases numbered 2, after V lost 5 bases and J lost 2 bases. The CDR3 totals 13 residues. The CDR3 DNA reads as TGTGCCAGCTCAACGGGACAGCAAGAGACCCAGTACTTC. It codes for CASSTGQQETQYF. Looking up the rest from reference TRBV18 and TRBJ2-5 gives the full variable domain: NAGVMQNPRHLVRRRGQEARLRCSPMKGHSHVYWYRQLPEEGLKFMVYLQKENIIDESGMPKERFSAEFPKEGPSILRIQQVVRGDSAAYFCASSTGQQETQYFGPGTRLLVL.

The rearrangement links TRBV7-9 to TRBJ2-3; tentative D call: TRBD1 (6 bases). The CDR3 length is 13 residues. Germline-derived CDR1 and CDR2 are SEHNR and FQNEAQ (reference sequence). V was cut by 3 bases and J by 3 bases, with 7 bases left in between. The CDR3 sequence: CASSFRGTDTQYF. The CDR3, as DNA: TGTGCCAGCAGCTTTAGGGGGACAGATACGCAGTATTTT.

This rearrangement joins TRBV3-1 (or the pseudogene TRBV3-2) to TRBJ2-5; D is perhaps TRBD2 (7 bases). Trimming shortened V by 2 bases and J by 7 bases, and 17 bases separated the two germline ends. This CDR3 is 15 amino acids long. Germline loops: CDR1 LGHDT, CDR2 YNNKEL (reference sequence). The CDR3 loop reads CASSQFAGAPGTQYF. The CDR3 region has the DNA TGTGCCAGCAGCCAATTTGCGGGGGCGCCCGGGACCCAGTACTTC.

This chain joins TRBV27 and TRBJ2-7; 9 nucleotides align to TRBD1. J lost 6 bases, V lost 6 bases, and 0 bases had no gene match. CDR1 is MNHEY and CDR2 is SMNVEV in the germline V gene (reference sequence). The CDR3 totals 11 residues. As DNA, the CDR3 is TGTGCCAGCAGGACAGGGGGCGAGCAGTACTTC. Encoded protein: CASRTGGEQYF.

This chain connects TRBV6-5 to TRBJ2-2, with TRBD1 matching over 7 bases. The germline V gene has CDR1 MNHEY and CDR2 SVGAGI. This CDR3 has 13 amino acids. The J segment lost 6 bases and the V segment lost 6 bases, leaving 4 bases of the junction unmatched. The CDR3, as DNA: TGTGCCAGCAGATTACAGGGGCCCGGGGAGCTGTTTTTT. Protein product: CASRLQGPGELFF.

The CDR3, as DNA: TGCGCCAGCAGCCAAGATGGCGGGGGCGGAGGGGGCTACACCTTC. Residues: CASSQDGGGGGGYTF. The gene calls are TRBV4-3 and TRBJ1-2; TRBD1 is a possible D gene (6 bases). The germline V gene encodes CDR1 LGHNA and CDR2 YSLEER. The CDR3 runs 15 residues. Trimming cost V 0 bases and J 8 bases, with 16 bases left between them.

This sequence joins TRBV7-9 and TRBJ1-4; D might be TRBD1 (5 bases). Per germline, CDR1 SEHNR and CDR2 FQNEAQ (reference sequence). The CDR3 is 15 amino acids. Trimming took off 4 bases at V and 5 bases at J, with 14 bases between the two ends. The CDR3 region is CASSWRQGGNEKLFF. CDR3 DNA: TGTGCCAGCAGCTGGCGGCAGGGCGGAAATGAAAAACTGTTTTTT.

The chain is built from TRBV3-1 (or the pseudogene TRBV3-2) and TRBJ2-5; TRBD2 aligns across 11 bases. V trimming: 6 bases; J trimming: 5 bases; junction bases outside the gene matches: 11. The CDR3 totals 16 residues. Germline V gene lookup returns CDR1 LGHDT and CDR2 YNNKEL (reference sequence). CDR3 in DNA: TGTGCCAGCAGGCCTAGCGGGGGGTTTAGGGTTGAGACCCAGTACTTC. Its translation: CASRPSGGFRVETQYF.

The V gene is TRBV6-5, the J gene TRBJ1-2; TRBD1 matches at 9 bases. This CDR3 region has 15 residues. Per germline, CDR1 MNHEY and CDR2 SVGAGI. The trim removed 0 bases at V and 6 bases at J, leaving 5 bases unmatched. The CDR3 DNA sequence: TGTGCCAGCAGTTACTCCCCCGGGACAGGGCATGGCTACACCTTC. Protein product: CASSYSPGTGHGYTF.

The sample holds one count of this clone. The chain couples TRBV4-1 to TRBJ1-4, with a weak D call TRBD1 (6 bases). CDR1 is MGHRA and CDR2 is YSYEKL in the germline V gene. Trimming cost V 0 bases and J 7 bases, with 12 bases left between them. The CDR3 consists of 15 residues. The DNA for the CDR3 is TGCGCCAGCAGCCAAGAAGGGAACAGGGTTGAAAAACTGTTTTTT. It encodes CASSQEGNRVEKLFF.

The chain recombines TRBV2 with TRBJ1-4; D gene uncertain. The V and J ends lost 5 bases and 3 bases respectively, with 16 bases between them. The CDR3 spans 16 residues. Germline-derived CDR1 and CDR2 are SNHLY and FYNNEI. The CDR3 DNA is TGTGCCAGCAGTTTCAAGCCGATCCAACCTAATGAAAAACTGTTTTTT. It is translated as CASSFKPIQPNEKLFF. The whole variable domain, filled in from reference TRBV2 and TRBJ1-4, reads EPEVTQTPSHQVTQMGQEVILRCVPISNHLYFYWYRQILGQKVEFLVSFYNNEISEKSEIFDDQFSVERPDGSNFTLKIRSTKLEDSAMYFCASSFKPIQPNEKLFFGSGTQLSVL.

The rearrangement uses TRBV7-8 and TRBJ2-2, with a weak D call TRBD1 (5 bases). Trimming cost V 0 bases and J 1 base, with 9 bases left between them. The CDR3 is 16 amino acids. Looked up from germline, CDR1 is SGHVS and CDR2 is FQNEAQ. The CDR3 nucleotides are TGTGCCAGCAGCTTAGCGTCCACAGGGAACACCGGGGAGCTGTTTTTT. It yields the protein CASSLASTGNTGELFF. The complete variable domain, with remaining parts taken from reference TRBV7-8 and TRBJ2-2, reads GAGVSQSPRYKVAKRGQDVALRCDPISGHVSLFWYQQALGQGPEFLTYFQNEAQLDKSGLPSDRFFAERPEGSVSTLKIQRTQQEDSAVYLCASSLASTGNTGELFFGEGSRLTVL.

The chain joins TRBV10-2 to TRBJ1-2; D is unclear. The CDR3 is 16 amino acids. Germline CDR1 and CDR2: WSHSY and SAAADI. With 8 bases removed from V and 0 bases from J, the gap between germline ends came to 19 bases. The DNA of the CDR3 is TGCGCCAGCCAATTCCCACCAGCAGGCTCTAACTATGGCTACACCTTC. Translating gives CASQFPPAGSNYGYTF.

The V gene is TRBV6-6, the J gene TRBJ1-5; D might be TRBD1 (5 bases). CDR1 is MNHNY, CDR2 SVGAGI, per germline (reference sequence). This CDR3 region has 14 residues. V was cut by 3 bases and J by 9 bases, with 15 bases left in between. The CDR3 sequence is CASSYDGAARPQHF. For the CDR3, the DNA is TGTGCCAGCAGTTATGATGGGGCCGCTCGGCCCCAGCATTTT.

The chain employs TRBV19 and TRBJ1-2; D call uncertain. There are 15 residues in the CDR3. Looked up from germline, CDR1 is LNHDA and CDR2 is SQIVND (reference sequence). Trimming pared 1 base from V and 4 bases from J, leaving 13 bases between. CDR3 sequence: CASSIGAGAGYGYTF. For the CDR3, the DNA is TGTGCCAGTAGTATAGGGGCAGGCGCGGGCTATGGCTACACCTTC.

Regarding this clone: An end of the junction differs from the germline gene, which may be a read error. The chain recombines TRBV7-7 with TRBJ2-2; D ambiguous. Germline CDR1 reads SSHAT; CDR2 reads FNYEAQ (reference sequence). CDR3 size: 13 residues. The CDR3: CASSLGEAGELFF. In nucleotides, the CDR3 is TGTGCTAGCAGCTTAGGCGAGGCCGGGGAGCTGTTTTTT.

The J gene is TRBJ1-2, the V gene TRBV10-2; the match to TRBD1 covers 9 bases. V shed 4 bases, J shed 3 bases, and the junction held 3 bases outside the gene matches. The CDR3 spans 14 residues. Germline V gives CDR1 WSHSY, CDR2 SAAADI. The CDR3 bases are TGCGCCAGCAGTGCTTGGACAGGGGACTATGGCTACACCTTC. Its translation is CASSAWTGDYGYTF.

This clone was detected only once. The gene calls are TRBV12-3 or TRBV12-4 and TRBJ1-3, with D hard to call. The V end lost 6 bases, the J end lost 1 base, and 7 bases lay between the germline ends. This CDR3 has 13 amino acids. CDR3 sequence: CASSDSSGNTIYF. The CDR3 nucleotides read TGTGCCAGCAGCGATAGTTCTGGAAACACCATATATTTT.